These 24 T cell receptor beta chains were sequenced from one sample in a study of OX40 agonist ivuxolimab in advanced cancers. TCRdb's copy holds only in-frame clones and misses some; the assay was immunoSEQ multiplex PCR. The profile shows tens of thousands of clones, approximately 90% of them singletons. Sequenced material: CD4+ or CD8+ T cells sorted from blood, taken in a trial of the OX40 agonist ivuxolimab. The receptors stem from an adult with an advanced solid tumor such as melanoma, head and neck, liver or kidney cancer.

Written as DNA, the CDR3 is TGTGCCAGCAGTACCTGGACTAGGTCCGATGAGCAGTTCTTC. Its protein is CASSTWTRSDEQFF. The genes are TRBV27 and TRBJ2-1; 7 positions agree with TRBD2. The CDR3 runs 14 residues. Germline V gene lookup returns CDR1 MNHEY and CDR2 SMNVEV (reference sequence). The trim removed 5 bases at V and 8 bases at J, leaving 9 bases unmatched.

DNA for the CDR3: TGCGCCAGCAGCCAAGATTTGCTAGGGGCATACGAGCAGTACTTC. This codes for CASSQDLLGAYEQYF. V usage is TRBV4-3 and J usage is TRBJ2-7, with TRBD1 as a possible D gene (5 bases). V dropped 0 bases and J dropped 4 bases, with 13 bases sitting between them. The CDR3 is made up of 15 amino acids. Germline-derived CDR1 and CDR2 are LGHNA and YSLEER.

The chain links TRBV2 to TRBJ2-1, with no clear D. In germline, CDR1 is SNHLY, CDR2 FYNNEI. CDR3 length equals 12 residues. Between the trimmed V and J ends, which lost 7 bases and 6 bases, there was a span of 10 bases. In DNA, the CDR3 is TGTGCCAGCATGCCCCCCGGCAATGAGCAGTTCTTC. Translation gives CASMPPGNEQFF. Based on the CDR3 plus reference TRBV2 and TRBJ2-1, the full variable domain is EPEVTQTPSHQVTQMGQEVILRCVPISNHLYFYWYRQILGQKVEFLVSFYNNEISEKSEIFDDQFSVERPDGSNFTLKIRSTKLEDSAMYFCASMPPGNEQFFGPGTRLTVL.

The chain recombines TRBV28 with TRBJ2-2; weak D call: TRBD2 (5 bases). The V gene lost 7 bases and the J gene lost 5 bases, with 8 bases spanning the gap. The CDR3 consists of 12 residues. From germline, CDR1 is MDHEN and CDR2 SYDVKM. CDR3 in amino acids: CASTRGTGELFF. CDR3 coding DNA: TGTGCCAGCACAAGAGGGACCGGGGAGCTGTTTTTT.

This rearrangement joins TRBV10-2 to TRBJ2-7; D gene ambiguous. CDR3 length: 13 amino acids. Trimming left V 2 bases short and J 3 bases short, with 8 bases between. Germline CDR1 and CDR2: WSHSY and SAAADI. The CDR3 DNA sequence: TGCGCCAGCAGTGAGACGCTAGTCTACGAGCAGTACTTC. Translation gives CASSETLVYEQYF.

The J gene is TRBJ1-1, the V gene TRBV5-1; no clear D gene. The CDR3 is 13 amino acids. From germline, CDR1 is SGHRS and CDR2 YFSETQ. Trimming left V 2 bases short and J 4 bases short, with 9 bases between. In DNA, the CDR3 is TGCGCCAGCAGCTTTTATACGGGCACTGAAGCTTTCTTT. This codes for CASSFYTGTEAFF.

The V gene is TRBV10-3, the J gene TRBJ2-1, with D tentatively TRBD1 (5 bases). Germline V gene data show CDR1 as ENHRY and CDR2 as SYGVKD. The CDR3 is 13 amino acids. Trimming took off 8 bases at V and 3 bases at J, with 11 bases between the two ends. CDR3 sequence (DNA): TGTGCCATCGGGGTAGACAGCTACAATGAGCAGTTCTTC. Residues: CAIGVDSYNEQFF.

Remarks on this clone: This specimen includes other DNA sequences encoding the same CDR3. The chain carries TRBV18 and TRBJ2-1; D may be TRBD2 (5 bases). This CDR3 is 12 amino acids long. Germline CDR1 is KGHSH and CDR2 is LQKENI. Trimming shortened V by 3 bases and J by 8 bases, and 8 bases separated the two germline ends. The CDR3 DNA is TGTGCCAGCTCACCCGAGGGCTATGAGCAGTTCTTC. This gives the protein CASSPEGYEQFF.

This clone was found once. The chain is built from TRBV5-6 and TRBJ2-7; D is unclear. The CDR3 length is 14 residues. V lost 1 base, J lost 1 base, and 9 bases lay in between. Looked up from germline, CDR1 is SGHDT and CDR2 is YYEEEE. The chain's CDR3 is CASSLIAVSYEQYF. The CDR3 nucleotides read TGTGCCAGCAGCTTGATTGCGGTGTCCTACGAGCAGTACTTC.

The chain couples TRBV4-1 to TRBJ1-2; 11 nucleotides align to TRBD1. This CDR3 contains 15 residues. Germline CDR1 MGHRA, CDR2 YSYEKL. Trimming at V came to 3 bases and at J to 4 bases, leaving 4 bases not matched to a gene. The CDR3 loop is CASSHRTGGAYGYTF. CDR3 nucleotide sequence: TGCGCCAGCAGCCACAGGACAGGGGGCGCCTATGGCTACACCTTC.

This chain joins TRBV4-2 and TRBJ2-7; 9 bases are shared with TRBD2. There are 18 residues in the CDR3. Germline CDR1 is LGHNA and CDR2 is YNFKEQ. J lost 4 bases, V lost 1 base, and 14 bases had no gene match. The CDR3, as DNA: TGTGCCAGCAGCCAAGGAACGACTAGCGGATTAGTGATTTACGAGCAGTACTTC. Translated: CASSQGTTSGLVIYEQYF.

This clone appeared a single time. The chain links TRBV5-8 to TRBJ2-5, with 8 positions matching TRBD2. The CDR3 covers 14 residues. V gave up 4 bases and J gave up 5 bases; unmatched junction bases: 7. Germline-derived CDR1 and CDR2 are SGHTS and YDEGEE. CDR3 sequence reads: CASSVAPGGETQYF. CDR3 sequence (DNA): TGTGCCAGCAGCGTCGCTCCGGGGGGGGAGACCCAGTACTTC.

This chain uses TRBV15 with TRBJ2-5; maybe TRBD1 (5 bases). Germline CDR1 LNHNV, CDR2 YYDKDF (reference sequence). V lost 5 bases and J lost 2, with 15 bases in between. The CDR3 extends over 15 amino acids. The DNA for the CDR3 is TGTGCCACCAGCGGGGCTGGACGGATTCAAGAGACCCAGTACTTC. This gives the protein CATSGAGRIQETQYF.

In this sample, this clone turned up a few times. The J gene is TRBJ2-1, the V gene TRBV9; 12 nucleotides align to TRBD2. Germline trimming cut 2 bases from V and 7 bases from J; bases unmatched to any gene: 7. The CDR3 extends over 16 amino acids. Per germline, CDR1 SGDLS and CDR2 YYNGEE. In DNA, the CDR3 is TGTGCCAGCAGCGTCTCTAGCGGGAGGGCGTCAAATGAGCAGTTCTTC. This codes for CASSVSSGRASNEQFF.

CDR3 loop: CASSPRDRGGTDTQYF. DNA for the CDR3: TGTGCCAGCAGCCCACGTGACAGGGGGGGCACAGATACGCAGTATTTT. The chain couples TRBV28 to TRBJ2-3; 9 bases agree with TRBD1. The junction had 8 bases not matched to a gene; V was cut back by 6 bases and J by 1 base. Germline V lookup: CDR1 MDHEN, CDR2 SYDVKM. This CDR3 spans 16 amino acids.

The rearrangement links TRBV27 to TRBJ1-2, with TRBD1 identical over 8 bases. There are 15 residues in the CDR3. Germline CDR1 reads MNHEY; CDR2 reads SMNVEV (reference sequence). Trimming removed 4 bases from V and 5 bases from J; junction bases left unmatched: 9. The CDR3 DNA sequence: TGTGCCAGCAGTTCCCGCGGACAGGGTTTTTATGGCTACACCTTC. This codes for CASSSRGQGFYGYTF.

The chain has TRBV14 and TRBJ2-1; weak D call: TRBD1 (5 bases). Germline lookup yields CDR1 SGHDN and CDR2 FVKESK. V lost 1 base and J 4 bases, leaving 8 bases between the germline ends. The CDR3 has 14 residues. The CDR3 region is CASSQVNRYNEQFF. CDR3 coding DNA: TGTGCCAGCAGCCAAGTTAACAGGTACAATGAGCAGTTCTTC.

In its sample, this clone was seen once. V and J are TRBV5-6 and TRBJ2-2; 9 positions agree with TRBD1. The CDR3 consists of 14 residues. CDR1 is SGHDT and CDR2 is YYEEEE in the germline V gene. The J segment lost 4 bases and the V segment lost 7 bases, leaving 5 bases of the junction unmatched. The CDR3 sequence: CASLTTGGTGELFF. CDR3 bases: TGTGCCAGCCTCACGACAGGGGGCACCGGGGAGCTGTTTTTT.

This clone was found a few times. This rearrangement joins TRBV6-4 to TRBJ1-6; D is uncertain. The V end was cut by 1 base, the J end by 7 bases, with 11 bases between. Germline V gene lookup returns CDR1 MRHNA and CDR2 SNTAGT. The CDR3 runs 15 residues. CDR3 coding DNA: TGTGCCAGCAGTGACTTGGGTAACTCCAATTCACCCCTCCACTTT. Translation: CASSDLGNSNSPLHF.

The CDR3 DNA is TGTGCCACCACCCTTGGGCCAGTGGCTTTCTTT. Translation: CATTLGPVAFF. This chain connects TRBV6-1 to TRBJ1-1, with D unresolved. The V end lost 10 bases, the J end lost 11 bases, and 17 bases lay between the germline ends. This CDR3 is built from 11 residues. The germline gives CDR1 MNHNS, CDR2 SASEGT.

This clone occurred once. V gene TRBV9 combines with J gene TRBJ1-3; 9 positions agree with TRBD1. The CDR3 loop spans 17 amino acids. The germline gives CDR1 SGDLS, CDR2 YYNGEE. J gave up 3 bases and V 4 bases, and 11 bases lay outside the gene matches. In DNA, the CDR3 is TGTGCCAGCAGCCCGCACCCCGGGACAGGGAATGGAAACACCATATATTTT. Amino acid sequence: CASSPHPGTGNGNTIYF.

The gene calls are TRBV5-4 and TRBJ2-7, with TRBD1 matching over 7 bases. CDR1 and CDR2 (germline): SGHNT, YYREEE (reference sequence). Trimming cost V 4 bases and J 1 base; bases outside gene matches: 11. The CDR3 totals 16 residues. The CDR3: CASSKPGQPSSYEQYF. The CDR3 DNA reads TGTGCCAGCAGCAAACCGGGACAGCCTTCTTCCTACGAGCAGTACTTC.

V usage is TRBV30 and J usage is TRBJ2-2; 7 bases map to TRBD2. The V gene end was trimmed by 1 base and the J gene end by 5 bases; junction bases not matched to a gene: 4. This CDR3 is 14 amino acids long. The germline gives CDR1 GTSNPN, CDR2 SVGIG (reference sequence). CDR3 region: CAWSASGETGELFF. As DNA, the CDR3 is TGTGCCTGGAGTGCCAGCGGGGAGACCGGGGAGCTGTTTTTT.

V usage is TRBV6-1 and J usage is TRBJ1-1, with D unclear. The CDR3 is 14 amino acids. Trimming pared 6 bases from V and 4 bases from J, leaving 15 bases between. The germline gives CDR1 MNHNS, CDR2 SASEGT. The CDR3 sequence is CASRTWRESTEAFF. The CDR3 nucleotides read TGTGCCAGCAGAACTTGGCGGGAAAGCACTGAAGCTTTCTTT.